Listed below are T cell receptor beta chains from one sample, sequenced in a study of beta chain features in type 1 diabetes. Clones were sequenced by immunoSEQ multiplex PCR, and TCRdb holds only the in-frame ones, with some missing. The sample lists about 250,000 clones; about 14% were seen once. Sequencing input: naive CD4+ T cells from blood. All receptors derive from a woman aged 40 to 55 in good health. Both conserved end residues are part of each CDR3. The D gene is left open where the match is weak. Size is stated for part of the rows, as once, few or many counts, or as a class when the clone is expanded.

D gene | J gene | clone size | V gene | CDR3 DNA | CDR3 protein
TRBD2 | TRBJ2-7 | . | TRBV5-1 | TGCGCCAGCAGCTTGGTTGCGGGGGGGCACTACGAGCAGTACTTC | CASSLVAGGHYEQYF
TRBD1 | TRBJ2-6 | . | TRBV5-1 | TGCGCCAGCAGCTTGGCAGGGACAGGGGCCTTTGGGGCCAACGTCCTGACTTTC | CASSLAGTGAFGANVLTF
. | TRBJ1-2 | few | TRBV19 | TGTGCCAGTAGCACCGGCGGGGGAGATGGCTACACCTTC | CASSTGGGDGYTF
. | TRBJ2-5 | few | TRBV19 | TGTGCCAGTAGTTTTACTAGATCGGAGACCCAGTACTTC | CASSFTRSETQYF
. | TRBJ2-5 | few | TRBV11-2 | TGTGCCAGCAGCTACCAAGCCCAAGAGACCCAGTACTTC | CASSYQAQETQYF
TRBD1 | TRBJ2-2 | few | TRBV9 | TGTGCCAGCAGCGTCTCTGACAGGGGAGGCACCGGGGAGCTGTTTTTT | CASSVSDRGGTGELFF
. | TRBJ1-2 | . | TRBV5-1 | TGCGCCAGCAGCTTGGGTCCTATTAGCACTAACTATGGCTACACCTTC | CASSLGPISTNYGYTF
. | TRBJ1-2 | . | TRBV4-3 | TGCGCCAGCAGCCAAGGTCTGGGGGCGCAAAACTATGGCTACACCTTC | CASSQGLGAQNYGYTF
. | TRBJ2-5 | . | TRBV18 | TGTGCCAGCTCACCAAGGGAGTCGGAGACCCAGTACTTC | CASSPRESETQYF
. | TRBJ2-7 | few | TRBV6-1 | TGTGCCAGCAGCTCAGGGCCCTACGAGCAGTACTTC | CASSSGPYEQYF
TRBD2 | TRBJ2-5 | few | TRBV5-4 | TGTGCCAGCAGCTTAGCGGGGAGGCAAGAGACCCAGTACTTC | CASSLAGRQETQYF
. | TRBJ2-2 | few | TRBV19 | TGTGCCAGTAGTCCCCTGAGACGGGGAAGGGGCGGGGACGGGGAGCTGTTTTTT | CASSPLRRGRGGDGELFF
. | TRBJ2-1 | . | TRBV21-1 | TGTGCCAGCAGCACCTTTTTGGAGCGGGGGGGCCGAGGGTCTGAGCAGTTCTTC | CASSTFLERGGRGSEQFF
. | TRBJ1-1 | few | TRBV10-3 | TGTGCCATCCAAGAGCCAGCCAGGGGAACTGAAGCTTTCTTT | CAIQEPARGTEAFF
TRBD1 | TRBJ1-2 | few | TRBV7-9 | TGTGCCAGCAGCCTAGGGGGGACAGGCGACTCCCGCTATGGCTACACCTTC | CASSLGGTGDSRYGYTF
TRBD1 | TRBJ2-3 | . | TRBV13 | TGTGCCAGCAGCCACGACAGGGCCACAGATACGCAGTATTTT | CASSHDRATDTQYF
. | TRBJ1-2 | . | TRBV27 | TGTGCCAGCAGTTTAAAGCCCGACACCCTGCGGGGTGGCTACACCTTC | CASSLKPDTLRGGYTF
. | TRBJ2-3 | few | TRBV18 | TGTGCCAGCTCAAGGACAGCTGGGGATACGCAGTATTTT | CASSRTAGDTQYF
TRBD1 | TRBJ1-1 | few | TRBV5-1 | TGCGCCAGCTTCGCTACAGGGGGAAGGACTGAAGCTTTCTTT | CASFATGGRTEAFF
TRBD2 | TRBJ2-2 | few | TRBV2 | TGTGCCAGCAGTGATAGCGGGGGGGCCTCACCGGATTCCGGGGAGCTGTTTTTT | CASSDSGGASPDSGELFF
TRBD1 | TRBJ2-2 | . | TRBV4-1 | TGCGCCAGCAGCCAAGCCGGGGACAGGGCTATCGGGGAGCTGTTTTTT | CASSQAGDRAIGELFF
. | TRBJ1-2 | . | TRBV28 | TGTGCCAGCAGCCAGGGGCGGTACTATGGCTACACCTTC | CASSQGRYYGYTF
. | TRBJ1-2 | . | TRBV5-6 | TGTGCCAGCAGCTTCCAGCAGGGCTACGCCACTGGCTACACCTTC | CASSFQQGYATGYTF
. | TRBJ2-2 | . | TRBV13 | TGTGCCAGCAGCTTAGGCCGAGTAGTTGGCACCGGGGAGCTGTTTTTT | CASSLGRVVGTGELFF
TRBD2 | TRBJ2-5 | . | TRBV9 | TGTGCCAGCAGCGTAGGGACTAGTGGGGAGACCCAGTACTTC | CASSVGTSGETQYF
. | TRBJ1-1 | . | TRBV2 | TGTGCCAGCAGTGAAGAGACAGTGAACACTGAAGCTTTCTTT | CASSEETVNTEAFF
. | TRBJ2-3 | few | TRBV27 | TGTGCCAGCAGTTTGGGGCAGGACACAGATACGCAGTATTTT | CASSLGQDTDTQYF
. | TRBJ2-1 | . | TRBV5-1 | TGCGCCAGCAGCTTGGCCACAGGGTATTATGAGCAGTTCTTC | CASSLATGYYEQFF
TRBD2 | TRBJ2-1 | . | TRBV5-1 | TGCGCCAGCAGCTGGGGACTAGCGGTTTACAATGAGCAGTTCTTC | CASSWGLAVYNEQFF
. | TRBJ2-7 | . | TRBV5-6 | TGTGCCAGCAGCTCCTATCTCTACGAGCAGTACTTC | CASSSYLYEQYF
. | TRBJ2-3 | . | TRBV10-3 | TGTGCCATTGGAGGCGTATCAGATACGCAGTATTTT | CAIGGVSDTQYF
TRBD1 | TRBJ2-7 | few | TRBV19 | TGTGCCAGTAGCCTGACAGGGAGCCTCTACTACGAGCAGTACTTC | CASSLTGSLYYEQYF
TRBD1 | TRBJ2-6 | . | TRBV2 | TGTGCCAGCAGTGAAGCCCAGGGGGCGGGAAGTGGGGCCAACGTCCTGACTTTC | CASSEAQGAGSGANVLTF
. | TRBJ1-1 | few | TRBV15 | TGTGCCACCAGCAGAGAAATGGCCGGAGGCTTCCTCTTT | CATSREMAGGFLF
TRBD1 | TRBJ1-4 | . | TRBV18 | TGTGCCAGCTCACCACTAAGGACAGGGGCCCTGGGAACTAATGAAAAACTGTTTTTT | CASSPLRTGALGTNEKLFF
TRBD2 | TRBJ2-4 | . | TRBV5-6 | TGTGCCAGCAGCTTCCTAGCGGGGGGGAATAAAAACATTCAGTACTTC | CASSFLAGGNKNIQYF
. | TRBJ2-7 | few | TRBV7-7 | TGTGCTAGCAGCCACCGGTACGGGAGCTACGAGCAGTACTTC | CASSHRYGSYEQYF
. | TRBJ2-3 | few | TRBV29-1 | TGCAGCGCATCGAAGGGGTCCAGCACAGATACGCAGTATTTT | CSASKGSSTDTQYF
. | TRBJ2-5 | few | TRBV2 | TGTGCCAGCACGTTACGGACAAAGCAAGAGACCCAGTACTTC | CASTLRTKQETQYF
. | TRBJ2-1 | . | TRBV11-3 | TGTGCCAGCAGCTTAGTAGGCGTGGCACAGGGCCACAATGAGCAGTTCTTC | CASSLVGVAQGHNEQFF
. | TRBJ2-5 | . | TRBV5-4 | TGTGCCAGCAGCTTGGGGTCGGCAGGGCAAGAGACCCAGTACTTC | CASSLGSAGQETQYF
. | TRBJ2-1 | few | TRBV25-1 | TGTGCCAGCAGTGAATATGGTGGTAGCGGAAGAGGGGAGCAGTTCTTC | CASSEYGGSGRGEQFF
TRBD2 | TRBJ2-2 | few | TRBV5-4 | TGTGCCAGCAGCCCTGGGGGGGTTAACACCGGGGAGCTGTTTTTT | CASSPGGVNTGELFF
. | TRBJ1-2 | few | TRBV29-1 | TGCAGCGTTGAAGATCGAGTCAACACCTTC | CSVEDRVNTF
TRBD1 | TRBJ2-2 | few | TRBV4-2 | TGTGCCAGCAGCCAACCTACCGGGGACAGACCCACCGGGGAGCTGTTTTTT | CASSQPTGDRPTGELFF
TRBD1 | TRBJ2-7 | . | TRBV7-2 | TGTGCCAGCAGCCTAAGGACAGGGCCGAGCTCCTACGAGCAGTACTTC | CASSLRTGPSSYEQYF
. | TRBJ1-3 | few | TRBV4-3 | TGCGCCAGCAGCCAACAGGGCTCTGGAAACACCATATATTTT | CASSQQGSGNTIYF
TRBD1 | TRBJ1-1 | few | TRBV5-1 | TGCGCCAGCAGCTCGCGGACAGGGGAAAATGAAGCTTTCTTT | CASSSRTGENEAFF
TRBD1 | TRBJ1-1 | few | TRBV5-4 | TGTGCCAGCAGCTCGCCGGGACAGGGAGGGAACACTGAAGCTTTCTTT | CASSSPGQGGNTEAFF
. | TRBJ2-1 | few | TRBV18 | TGTGCCAGCTCACCCCAGGGTGAGCAGTTCTTC | CASSPQGEQFF
. | TRBJ1-2 | few | TRBV5-4 | TGTGCCAGCAGCTTGGGTTCGGGAAAGGGTGCTAACTATGGCTACACCTTC | CASSLGSGKGANYGYTF
. | TRBJ2-7 | . | TRBV2 | TGTGCCAGCAGTGAAGGCAGGGAGCAGTACTTC | CASSEGREQYF
TRBD1 | TRBJ1-2 | few | TRBV7-2 | TGTGCCAGCAGCTTTACAGGGGGAGAGCACTATGGCTACACCTTC | CASSFTGGEHYGYTF
TRBD1 | TRBJ2-7 | . | TRBV5-1 | TGCGCCAGCAGCTTGGTGGGACAGGGGCCCTACGAGCAGTACTTC | CASSLVGQGPYEQYF
TRBD1 | TRBJ2-5 | few | TRBV7-6 | TGTGCCAGCAGCCATTACAGGGGAGCGGAGACCCAGTACTTC | CASSHYRGAETQYF
TRBD2 | TRBJ2-1 | few | TRBV29-1 | TGCAGCGTTGCTTCTAGCGGGGGCCCTTCTTCTGAGCAGTTCTTC | CSVASSGGPSSEQFF
TRBD1 | TRBJ1-3 | . | TRBV6-5 | TGTGCCAGCAGGCCGACAGGGGACTCTGGAAACACCATATATTTT | CASRPTGDSGNTIYF
. | TRBJ1-2 | few | TRBV5-4 | TGTGCCAGCAGTCGACCAGGGGTTGGCTACACCTTC | CASSRPGVGYTF
. | TRBJ2-4 | . | TRBV4-1 | TGCGCCAGCAGCCAAGATTTACGGTCCAACAGATTACTAGCCAAAAACATTCAGTACTTC | CASSQDLRSNRLLAKNIQYF
TRBD1 | TRBJ2-7 | few | TRBV5-1 | TGCGCCAGCAGCTTTAAGACAGGGGACCCTATCTACGAGCAGTACTTC | CASSFKTGDPIYEQYF